A selection of T cell receptor beta chains follows, all from one sample in a study of cytomegalovirus exposure and HLA in healthy donors. The table came from immunoSEQ multiplex PCR; TCRdb's copy has only in-frame clones and leaves some out. The table shows tens of thousands of clones, with around 75% occurring only once. Specimen: PBMCs. The receptors come from a woman in her thirties or forties in good health and CMV-seropositive. Both conserved end residues are part of each CDR3. A D gene is named only where the DNA matches it firmly. Only some rows state a clone size, as once, few, many or a class for expanded clones.

D: TRBD2; J: TRBJ2-1; size: NA; V: TRBV19; DNA: TGTGCCAGTAGTCCGGGGGGGGGCATCTACAATGAGCAGTTCTTC; CDR3: CASSPGGGIYNEQFF
D: TRBD1; J: TRBJ2-2; size: NA; V: TRBV5-1; DNA: TGCGCCAGCAGCTTGGCCGGGGACAGGAGAAACGGGGAGCTGTTTTTT; CDR3: CASSLAGDRRNGELFF
D: NA; J: TRBJ1-1; size: NA; V: TRBV6-1; DNA: TGTGCCAGCAGCGTGGGGGGGGGCGAAGCTTTCTTT; CDR3: CASSVGGGEAFF
D: NA; J: TRBJ1-2; size: NA; V: TRBV7-9; DNA: TGTGCCAGTACCCGGGGGGGAGCCTATGGCTACACCTTC; CDR3: CASTRGGAYGYTF
D: NA; J: TRBJ1-1; size: NA; V: TRBV6-6; DNA: TGTGCCAGCAGGCGCCGGGACACTGAAGCTTTCTTT; CDR3: CASRRRDTEAFF
D: NA; J: TRBJ1-1; size: NA; V: TRBV29-1; DNA: TGCAGCGTCGACCGCTTCGGGGACACTGAAGCTTTCTTT; CDR3: CSVDRFGDTEAFF
D: TRBD1; J: TRBJ2-7; size: few; V: TRBV6-1; DNA: TGTGCCAGCAGTCCCGGGACAGGGGTCTACGAGCAGTACTTC; CDR3: CASSPGTGVYEQYF
D: NA; J: TRBJ1-4; size: NA; V: TRBV7-6; DNA: TGTGCCAGCAGCCGCAGGTCGTTGGGTGAAAAACTGTTTTTT; CDR3: CASSRRSLGEKLFF
D: TRBD2; J: TRBJ2-3; size: NA; V: TRBV4-2; DNA: TGTGCCAGCAGCTTACAAGGTGATAGCGGGGGGGATACGCAGTATTTT; CDR3: CASSLQGDSGGDTQYF
D: TRBD2; J: TRBJ2-5; size: NA; V: TRBV6-5; DNA: TGTGCCACCTCTAGCGGGGGCCTCCCGGAGACCCAGTACTTC; CDR3: CATSSGGLPETQYF
D: TRBD1; J: TRBJ2-3; size: NA; V: TRBV29-1; DNA: TGCAGCGTTGAGGGTCGGATGGGACAGGGAACAGATACGCAGTATTTT; CDR3: CSVEGRMGQGTDTQYF
D: NA; J: TRBJ2-1; size: NA; V: TRBV27; DNA: TGTGCCAGCAGTTTTGAACAGGGAGCAAACAATGAGCAGTTCTTC; CDR3: CASSFEQGANNEQFF
D: TRBD2; J: TRBJ2-3; size: once; V: TRBV7-2; DNA: TGTGCCAGCAGCTCCGGGGGGGGAGTAGGGACAGATACGCAGTATTTT; CDR3: CASSSGGGVGTDTQYF
D: TRBD2; J: TRBJ2-2; size: NA; V: TRBV18; DNA: TGTGCCAGCTCACCGGCAGCGGGGGGGCCTACCGGGGAGCTGTTTTTT; CDR3: CASSPAAGGPTGELFF
D: NA; J: TRBJ1-4; size: NA; V: TRBV7-2; DNA: TGTGCCAGCAGCTTAGCACGGGAAGGGTCGAGGCTGTTTTTT; CDR3: CASSLAREGSRLFF
D: TRBD1; J: TRBJ2-7; size: NA; V: TRBV6-1; DNA: TGTGCCAGCAGTGAAGCGGCCAGGGGACAGGGGGCTTTACAAATCCGCTCCTACGAGCAGTACTTC; CDR3: CASSEAARGQGALQIRSYEQYF
D: NA; J: TRBJ1-5; size: NA; V: TRBV7-9; DNA: TGTGCCAGCAGCTTATCACCAGGGCTGAGCAATCAGCCCCAGCATTTT; CDR3: CASSLSPGLSNQPQHF
D: TRBD1; J: TRBJ2-7; size: once; V: TRBV19; DNA: TGTGCCAGTAGTGCGGACAGGGGCAACTACGAGCAGTACTTC; CDR3: CASSADRGNYEQYF
D: NA; J: TRBJ1-2; size: NA; V: TRBV18; DNA: TGTGCCAGCTCACCCGACAGCCTGTCAGGTGTCGGCTATGGCTACACCTTC; CDR3: CASSPDSLSGVGYGYTF
D: NA; J: TRBJ1-1; size: few; V: TRBV6-6; DNA: TGTGCCAGCCTGTCGGGCACTGAAGCTTTCTTT; CDR3: CASLSGTEAFF
D: NA; J: TRBJ1-1; size: NA; V: TRBV19; DNA: TGTGCCAGTAGTATACTGGGGGGGGACACTGAAGCTTTCTTT; CDR3: CASSILGGDTEAFF
D: TRBD2; J: TRBJ2-1; size: NA; V: TRBV11-3; DNA: TGTGCCAGCAGCTTAGGTCAACCCGGGACTAGCGGGGATGAGCAGTTCTTC; CDR3: CASSLGQPGTSGDEQFF
D: TRBD2; J: TRBJ2-7; size: NA; V: TRBV6-5; DNA: TGTGCCAGCAGTTACTCGGGGGGGAGTCCTTACGAGCAGTACTTC; CDR3: CASSYSGGSPYEQYF
D: TRBD2; J: TRBJ2-1; size: NA; V: TRBV6-1; DNA: TGTGCCAGCAGTGCCAGCGGGGGGGCAGGTAATGAGCAGTTCTTC; CDR3: CASSASGGAGNEQFF
D: TRBD1; J: TRBJ1-2; size: NA; V: TRBV4-1; DNA: TGCGCCAGCAGCCAAGGTGGACAGGGGAATGGGGTCTACACCTTC; CDR3: CASSQGGQGNGVYTF